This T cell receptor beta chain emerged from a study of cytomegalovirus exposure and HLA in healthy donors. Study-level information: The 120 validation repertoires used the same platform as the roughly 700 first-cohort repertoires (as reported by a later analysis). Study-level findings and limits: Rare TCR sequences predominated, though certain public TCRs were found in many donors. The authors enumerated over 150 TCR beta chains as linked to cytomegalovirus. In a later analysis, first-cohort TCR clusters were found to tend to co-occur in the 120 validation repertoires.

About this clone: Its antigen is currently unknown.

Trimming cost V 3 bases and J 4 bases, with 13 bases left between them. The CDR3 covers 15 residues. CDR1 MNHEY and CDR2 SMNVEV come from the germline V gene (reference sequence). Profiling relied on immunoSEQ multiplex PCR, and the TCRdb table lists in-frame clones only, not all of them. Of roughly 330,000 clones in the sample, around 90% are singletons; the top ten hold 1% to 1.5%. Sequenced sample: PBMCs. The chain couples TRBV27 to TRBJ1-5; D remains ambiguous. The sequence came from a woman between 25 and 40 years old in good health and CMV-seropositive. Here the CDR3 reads CASSLAAGDNQPQHF. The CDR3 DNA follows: TGTGCCAGCAGTTTGGCGGCCGGAGATAATCAGCCCCAGCATTTT.